This record covers a single T cell receptor (beta chain). The assay was immunoSEQ multiplex PCR, and TCRdb's table has in-frame clones only and misses some. The sample carries roughly 81,000 clones, about 90% recorded once. The sample comes from a study of PD-1 blockade in classical Hodgkin lymphoma. Overall study: Patients got intravenous nivolumab 3 mg/kg every 2 weeks.

Every patient experienced relapse after autologous stem cell transplantation, and brentuximab vedotin exposure varied. Relapsed/refractory classical Hodgkin lymphoma patients had complete, partial or progressive responses. The CDR3 runs 15 residues. Germline V gene data show CDR1 as LNHNV and CDR2 as YYDKDF (reference sequence). V lost 1 base and J lost 9; bases outside the gene matches: 4. The sequenced sample was peripheral blood mononuclear cells (PBMCs), obtained before the second cycle of nivolumab. The source of this sequence is a human donor with classical Hodgkin lymphoma. The chain uses TRBV15 and TRBJ2-1, with 12 bases matching TRBD2. The CDR3 spells CATSRGASGRVEQFF. The CDR3 DNA sequence: TGTGCCACCAGCAGAGGGGCTAGCGGGAGGGTTGAGCAGTTCTTC.